This TCR beta chain was sequenced for a study of blood T cells in healthy people across ages. With 1 base clipped from V and 5 bases from J, the junction kept 2 bases outside the gene matches. Germline assignment: CDR1 SGHRS and CDR2 YFSETQ. The CDR3 runs 14 residues. Using a J-beta primer mix together with a sample-barcoded 5' primer, a second PCR was run for roughly 7 to 12 cycles. TCRdb recomputed calls from the 5' RACE reads with MiXCR, one row per CDR3 protein. The sample has about 2 million distinct CDR3 sequences, around half seen once. This clonotype has only a few counts. The chain uses TRBV5-1 and TRBJ2-1; 8 nucleotides line up with TRBD1. This sequence originates from a woman in her 40s in good health. The sequenced sample consisted of blood. CDR3: CASSLPGQDNEQFF. The CDR3 DNA reads as TGCGCCAGCAGCTTGCCGGGACAGGACAATGAGCAGTTCTTC.